What follows are 10 T cell receptor beta chains derived from one specimen sequenced in a study of tumor and adjacent non-tumor tissue in lung cancer. A modified ARM-PCR protocol with three rounds of nested PCR amplified TCRbeta. MiXCR, applied by TCRdb to the multiplex PCR reads, yields one record per CDR3 protein. Among over 110,000 distinct CDR3 sequences, 66% were seen once, and the ten largest hold around a sixth. The template was RNA from unsorted bulk tissue. The sequencing input was lung tumor tissue. Source of these receptors: a man in his sixties with small cell lung cancer.

Regarding this clonotype: A much larger clone lies a single base off, so this may be a read error. The chain is built from TRBV4-2 and TRBJ2-7, with D hard to call. Trimming left V 1 base short and J 9 bases short, with 19 bases between. Germline lookup yields CDR1 LGHNA and CDR2 YNFKEQ. The CDR3 length is 15 residues. The CDR3 bases are TGTGCCAGCAGCCAAGGGGTAACTACCAGCGAAGGGCAGTACTTC. Its translation is CASSQGVTTSEGQYF.

This clonotype has a handful of counts. The gene calls are TRBV20-1 and TRBJ2-3, with 9 positions matching TRBD1. Germline CDR1 DFQATT, CDR2 SNEGSKA (reference sequence). V lost 6 bases to trimming and J lost 1 base; unmatched junction nucleotides: 5. The CDR3 has 14 residues. CDR3 nucleotide sequence: TGCAGTGCGGAGAGGGACAGGGGCACAGATACGCAGTATTTT. Amino acid sequence: CSAERDRGTDTQYF.

Points on this clonotype: Germline and junction disagree at one end, which may indicate a read error. The chain has TRBV11-2 and TRBJ1-1; no firm D call. Looked up from germline, CDR1 is SGHAT and CDR2 is FQNNGV. The CDR3 length is 15 residues. CDR3 protein: CASNSTNSGPLKAYF. CDR3 bases: TGTGCCAGCAACTCGACCAACTCAGGACCGCTGAAAGCTTACTTT.

In this sample, this clonotype turned up once. Sequence at one end of the junction differs from germline and may be a read error. The rearrangement joins TRBV10-3 to TRBJ2-1; D possibly uses TRBD1 or TRBD2 (5 bases each). This CDR3 contains 17 residues. Per germline, CDR1 ENHRY and CDR2 SYGVKD. The CDR3 DNA sequence: TGTGCCATCAGCGACTGGGACCGGATTAGCTCCTATAATGAGCAGTTCTTC. Encoded protein: CAISDWDRISSYNEQFF.

A remark on this clonotype: Germline and junction disagree at one end, which may indicate a read error. V gene TRBV20-1 combines with J gene TRBJ1-1; tentative D call: TRBD1 (6 bases). This CDR3 has 14 residues. Per the germline V gene, CDR1 is DFQATT and CDR2 is SNEGSKA (reference sequence). CDR3 coding DNA: TGCAGTGCCTTAATCGAGAGGGGGAACACTGAAGGTTTCTTT. Its protein is CSALIERGNTEGFF.

Note on this clonotype: The conserved phenylalanine or tryptophan is not found at the CDR3 terminus, so this likely reflects a read error. The chain couples TRBV30 to TRBJ2-6; D gene uncertain. V lost 5 bases, J lost 0 bases, and 14 bases lay in between. Germline CDR1 is GTSNPN and CDR2 is SVGIG (reference sequence). The CDR3 is made up of 16 amino acids. The CDR3 reads CAWAAGSFSGANVLTL. DNA for the CDR3: TGTGCCTGGGCGGCAGGATCATTCTCTGGGGCCAACGTCCTGACTTTA.

This clonotype was counted a few times. This may be a read error, as it is one base from a much larger clone. This chain connects TRBV5-4 to TRBJ2-1; D remains unclear. The CDR3 consists of 11 residues. CDR1 is SGHNT, CDR2 YYREEE, per germline (reference sequence). V was clipped by 4 bases and J by 8 bases, with 7 bases between them. In DNA, the CDR3 is TGTGCCAGCAGCACGATTTATGAGCAGTTCTTC. As protein: CASSTIYEQFF. The variable domain in full, completed from reference TRBV5-4 and TRBJ2-1, reads ETGVTQSPTHLIKTRGQQVTLRCSSQSGHNTVSWYQQALGQGPQFIFQYYREEENGRGNFPPRFSGLQFPNYSSELNVNALELDDSALYLCASSTIYEQFFGPGTRLTVL.

In regard to this clonotype: A much larger clone sits a single nucleotide away, making a read error possible. J is TRBJ2-1 and V is TRBV30; TRBD2 matches 10 bases. The CDR3 spans 16 residues. Germline CDR1 GTSNPN, CDR2 SVGIG (reference sequence). The CDR3 spells CAWTIGEREGQNEHFF. The CDR3 DNA reads as TGTGCCTGGACCATAGGGGAGCGGGAGGGCCAGAATGAGCACTTCTTC.

Comment on this clonotype: This may come from a read error, since a much larger clone is one base off. The chain is built from TRBV2 and TRBJ1-1; D ambiguous. This CDR3 spans 13 amino acids. Germline loops: CDR1 SNHLY, CDR2 FYNNEI. The CDR3 DNA reads TGTGCCAGCACCGGCTTCATGAACACTGAAACTTTCTTT. Translating it yields CASTGFMNTETFF.

Of note for this clonotype: This may come from a read error, since a much larger clone is one base off. This chain links TRBV6-1 with TRBJ1-2; D ambiguous. The germline gives CDR1 MNHNS, CDR2 SASEGT. V gave up 1 base and J gave up 8 bases, with 17 bases separating them. The length of the CDR3 is 15 residues. The CDR3, as DNA: TGTGCCAGCAGTGAAGATTCCAGGTGGAATAAGGGCTACACCTTC. It translates to CASSEDSRWNKGYTF.